This TCR beta chain came from a study of shared clonotypes between healthy human individuals. Study overall: Participating donors consisted of two women and a few men aged 18 to 49.

Germline V gene lookup returns CDR1 SGHTA and CDR2 FQGNSA. The CDR3 is 16 residues long. The V end was cut by 5 bases, the J end by 4 bases, with 18 bases between. Study results and caveats: Four donors shared approximately 5% of their naive CD4 clonotypes. The sampled material consisted only of blood, and tissue repertoires are likely to differ. In general, naive subsets displayed greater estimated richness than memory subsets did.

TCRdb's copy holds only in-frame clones and misses some; the assay was immunoSEQ multiplex PCR. Among approximately 400,000 clones listed, about 96% were seen once. Note on this clone: Its target is unknown.

The rearrangement links TRBV7-2 to TRBJ2-1, with a weak D call TRBD2 (6 bases). The sequenced sample was memory CD8+ T cells sorted from blood. Described subset: CD45RO+ cells pooled with CCR7-negative TemRA cells. This TCR came from a young man in good health. The CDR3 region has the DNA TGTGCCAGCAGCCCCCCGGCAGGAGGGGTTTACAATGAGCAGTTCTTC. The encoded protein is CASSPPAGGVYNEQFF. Looking up the rest from reference TRBV7-2 and TRBJ2-1 gives the full variable domain: GAGVSQSPSNKVTEKGKDVELRCDPISGHTALYWYRQSLGQGLEFLIYFQGNSAPDKSGLPSDRFSAERTGGSVSTLTIQRTQQEDSAVYLCASSPPAGGVYNEQFFGPGTRLTVL.